These T cell receptor beta chains were read from a single sample in a study of blood T cells in healthy people across ages. One entry per CDR3 protein, called by TCRdb with MiXCR from the 5' RACE reads. The table has approximately 800,000 distinct CDR3 sequences, around 62% seen once. Sequencing input: blood. The source of these receptors is a man aged 25 to 45 in good health. CDR3s include the opening cysteine and the closing phenylalanine or tryptophan. A D gene is named only where the DNA matches it firmly. A row's size may be missing; if present it is once, few, many or a size class.

D gene,CDR3 length,J gene,V gene,clone size,CDR3 protein,CDR3 DNA
TRBD2,15,TRBJ2-7,TRBV15,NA,CATGAPAGDSYEQYF,TGTGCCACAGGAGCTCCGGCGGGAGACTCCTACGAGCAGTACTTC
NA,13,TRBJ1-6,TRBV6-1,NA,CACGDTSFSPLHF,TGTGCCTGTGGGGACACCTCTTTCTCACCCCTCCACTTT
TRBD1,13,TRBJ2-6,TRBV10-3,NA,CATTGVGANVLTF,TGTGCCACCACAGGGGTCGGGGCCAACGTCCTGACTTTC
NA,12,TRBJ2-7,TRBV4-1,NA,CASSNLRGEQYF,TGCGCCAGCAGCAACCTGAGGGGGGAGCAGTACTTC
TRBD1,14,TRBJ1-2,TRBV6-5,NA,CASSPIKQGHGYTF,TGTGCCAGCAGTCCAATTAAACAGGGGCATGGCTACACCTTC
NA,16,TRBJ2-5,TRBV20-1,NA,CSASLRGTLEWETQYF,TGCAGTGCTAGCCTCAGGGGGACTCTTGAGTGGGAGACCCAGTACTTC
TRBD2,14,TRBJ2-3,TRBV12-3/TRBV12-4,few,CASSVGGPTDTQYF,TGTGCCAGCAGTGTGGGAGGGCCCACAGATACGCAGTATTTT
TRBD1,15,TRBJ2-5,TRBV6-2/TRBV6-3,NA,CASRYDRGPGETQYF,TGTGCCAGCAGATATGACAGGGGGCCGGGGGAGACCCAGTACTTC
NA,14,TRBJ1-1,TRBV6-1,NA,CASSENKGITEAFF,TGTGCCAGCAGTGAAAATAAGGGGATCACTGAAGCTTTCTTT
NA,14,TRBJ2-3,TRBV20-1,NA,CSANSLVGSDTQYF,TGCAGTGCTAATTCACTAGTGGGCTCAGATACGCAGTATTTT
TRBD1,16,TRBJ2-7,TRBV28,NA,CASSAFPGQGAYEQYF,TGTGCCAGCAGTGCTTTTCCGGGACAGGGGGCATACGAGCAGTACTTC
NA,17,TRBJ2-1,TRBV4-3,NA,CASSQEGGPSSYNEQFF,TGCGCCAGCAGCCAAGAAGGGGGGCCCAGCTCCTACAATGAGCAGTTCTTC
TRBD1,15,TRBJ1-2,TRBV7-3,NA,CASSSQSGTAYGYTF,TGTGCCAGCAGCTCTCAATCTGGGACAGCCTATGGCTACACCTTC
NA,15,TRBJ2-7,TRBV15,NA,CATSRVTLPSYEQYF,TGTGCCACCAGCAGAGTTACACTTCCCTCCTACGAGCAGTACTTC
NA,14,TRBJ2-5,TRBV21-1,NA,CASTPRDGQETQYF,TGTGCCAGCACACCCAGGGACGGCCAAGAGACCCAGTACTTC
NA,13,TRBJ2-1,TRBV12-3/TRBV12-4,NA,CASSWREHNEQFF,TGTGCCAGCAGTTGGAGGGAGCACAATGAGCAGTTCTTC
TRBD1,14,TRBJ2-7,TRBV6-5,NA,CASSNGDSNYEQYF,TGTGCCAGCAGTAACGGGGACAGTAACTACGAGCAGTACTTC
TRBD1,13,TRBJ2-5,TRBV4-3,NA,CASRADREETQYF,TGCGCCAGCAGAGCGGACAGGGAAGAGACCCAGTACTTC
TRBD1,15,TRBJ1-4,TRBV9,NA,CASTVGGQPNEKLFF,TGTGCCAGCACCGTCGGGGGACAGCCTAATGAAAAACTGTTTTTT
NA,15,TRBJ2-7,TRBV28,NA,CASSPTRDRTYEQYF,TGTGCCAGCAGCCCTACCCGGGACCGAACCTACGAGCAGTACTTC
TRBD2,14,TRBJ2-7,TRBV5-1,NA,CASSPRTSLYEQYF,TGCGCCAGCAGCCCTCGGACTAGCCTGTACGAGCAGTACTTC
NA,16,TRBJ2-2,TRBV27,NA,CASSLFFQSNTGELFF,TGTGCCAGCAGTTTGTTTTTCCAGTCGAACACCGGGGAGCTGTTTTTT
TRBD2,15,TRBJ2-5,TRBV7-9,NA,CASRSTSGLGETQYF,TGTGCCAGCAGATCTACATCCGGACTAGGAGAGACCCAGTACTTC
TRBD1,15,TRBJ2-5,TRBV12-3/TRBV12-4,many,CASSLGTGGVETQYF,TGTGCCAGCAGTTTAGGGACAGGGGGTGTGGAGACCCAGTACTTC
NA,13,TRBJ2-7,TRBV20-1,NA,CSATTYGGYEQYF,TGCAGTGCAACCACCTACGGGGGCTACGAGCAGTACTTC
TRBD1,13,TRBJ2-1,TRBV29-1,NA,CSSPGQIYNEQFF,TGCAGCTCGCCGGGACAGATTTACAATGAGCAGTTCTTC
NA,15,TRBJ1-1,TRBV3-1,NA,CASSDWTRGMGEAFF,TGTGCCAGCAGCGACTGGACACGAGGGATGGGTGAAGCTTTCTTT
TRBD2,16,TRBJ2-1,TRBV10-3,NA,CAISESGRGNYNEQFF,TGTGCCATCAGTGAGTCTGGGCGGGGGAACTACAATGAGCAGTTCTTC